This T cell receptor (beta chain) was sequenced for a study of blood T cells in healthy people across ages. Study-wide points: One million T cells yielded diversity estimates that were considered underestimates. Across samples, TCR beta diversity tracked strongly with naive T cell percentage. Without sorted subsets, naive and antigen-experienced compartments could not be conclusively compared.

Details on this clonotype: Its antigen is unidentified.

Trimming removed 5 bases from V and 1 base from J, with 15 bases in between. Per the germline V gene, CDR1 is SGHTA and CDR2 is FQGNSA. This CDR3 spans 15 amino acids. Combining a sample-barcoded 5' primer with a J-beta primer mix, a second PCR ran for roughly 7 to 12 cycles. Carrying 12 random nucleotides, a template-switch adaptor labeled each individual cDNA molecule. TCRdb recomputed calls from the 5' RACE reads with MiXCR, one row per CDR3 protein. The data contain some 1.5 million distinct CDR3 sequences, 40% to 45% of them singletons. V usage is TRBV7-2 and J usage is TRBJ2-7; a weak D match, TRBD2 (6 bases). The sequence came from a woman aged 18-35 years in good health. Source material: blood. This CDR3 reads CASSPGLATSYEQYF. The CDR3 region has the DNA TGTGCCAGCAGCCCGGGCCTAGCGACATCCTACGAGCAGTACTTC.